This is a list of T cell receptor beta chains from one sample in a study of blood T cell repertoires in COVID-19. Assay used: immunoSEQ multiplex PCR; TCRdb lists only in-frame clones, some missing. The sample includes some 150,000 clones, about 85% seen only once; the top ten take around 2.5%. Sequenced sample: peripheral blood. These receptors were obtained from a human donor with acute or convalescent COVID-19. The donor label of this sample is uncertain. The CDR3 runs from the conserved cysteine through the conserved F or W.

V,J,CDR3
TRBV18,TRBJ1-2,CASSPPGIPGGYTF
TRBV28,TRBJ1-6,CASSLYPSNSPLHF
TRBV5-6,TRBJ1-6,CASSGAGMVSPLHF
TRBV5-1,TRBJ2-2,CASSTRSQGETGELFF
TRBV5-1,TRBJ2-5,CASSMGQGAETQYF
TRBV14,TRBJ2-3,CASSQEADPTTDTQYF
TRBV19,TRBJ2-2,CASSTPRQGTGELFF
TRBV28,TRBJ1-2,CASSSWTSNGYTF
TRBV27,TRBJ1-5,CASSLEGNNQPQHF
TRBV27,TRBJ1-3,CATNPGQIAAGNTIYF
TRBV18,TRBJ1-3,CASSAQEGRNSGNTIYF
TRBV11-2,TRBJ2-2,CASSLVRDTGELFF
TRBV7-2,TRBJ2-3,CASSLAGFGRLSTQYF
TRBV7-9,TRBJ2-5,CALQETQYF
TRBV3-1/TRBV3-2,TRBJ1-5,CASSQDRDQPQHF
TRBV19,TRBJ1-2,CATNLGGQGYGYTF
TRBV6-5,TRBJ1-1,CASSATTENTEAFF
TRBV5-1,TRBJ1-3,CASSGGPGNTIYF
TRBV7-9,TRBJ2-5,CASSARDRGETQYF
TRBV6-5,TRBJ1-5,CASSYSGQTNQPQHF
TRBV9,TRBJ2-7,CASSSPLSYEQYF
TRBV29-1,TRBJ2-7,CSVGQGPRDEQYF
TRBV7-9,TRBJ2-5,CASSLGGAGREETQYF
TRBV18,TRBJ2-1,CASSPSGGDEQFF
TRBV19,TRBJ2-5,CASSIVLAETQYF
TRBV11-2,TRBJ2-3,CASSQSLAGASDTQYF
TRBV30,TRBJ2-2,CAWSVLAMNTGELFF
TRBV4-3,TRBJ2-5,CASSQAASGGKEETQYF
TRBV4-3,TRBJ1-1,CASSQVLSTEAFF
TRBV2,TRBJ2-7,CASSEASGGAYEQYF
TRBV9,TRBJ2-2,CASRPGQSTGELFF
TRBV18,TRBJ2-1,CASSPMRTSGRTYNEQFF
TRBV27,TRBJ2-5,CASSLGTSGGARETQYF
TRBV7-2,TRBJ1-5,CASSVGTAQPQHF
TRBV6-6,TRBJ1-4,CASSQTGGEKLFF
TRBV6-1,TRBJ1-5,CASSEPPVAGVQPQHF
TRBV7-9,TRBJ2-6,CASTLKGAINRGAGANVLTF
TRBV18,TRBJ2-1,CASSPNGFTYNEQFF
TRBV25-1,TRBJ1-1,CATGTAREAFF